The clone carrying this TCR beta chain occurred once. Germline loops: CDR1 LGHNA, CDR2 YNFKEQ. V lost 0 bases and J lost 5, with 10 bases in between. There are 14 residues in the CDR3. The assay was immunoSEQ multiplex PCR, and TCRdb's table has in-frame clones only and misses some. Of 200,000 to 250,000 clones detected, about 90% appear once; the ten largest clones hold roughly 15%. These data come from a study of blood T cell repertoires in COVID-19. Recruits, aged roughly 18 to 90 years, lived in 24 US areas. The genes are TRBV4-2 and TRBJ2-5; possible D gene TRBD2, 6 bases. This TCR came from a young man who had been exposed to COVID-19. The sample consisted of PBMCs or T cells enriched from blood (not recorded which). Here the CDR3 reads CASSQEGGLETQYF. The CDR3 bases are TGTGCCAGCAGCCAAGAAGGAGGGTTGGAGACCCAGTACTTC.